This T cell receptor beta chain was captured in a study of Graves' ophthalmopathy and Graves' hyperthyroidism. Excluded were patients with other autoimmune diseases, uncontrolled infections, pregnancy or lactation. TCR beta CDR3 amplification used RNA transcripts. In the first round, RT-PCR was carried out with HTBI primers, and a multiplex PCR formed the second round. TCRdb reprocessed the multiplex PCR reads via MiXCR and lists one record per CDR3 protein. The sample has 900,000 to 1,200,000 distinct CDR3 sequences; 36% are singletons. The germline CDR1 and CDR2 sequences are MNHEY and SMNVEV (reference sequence). Between the trimmed V and J ends, which lost 8 bases and 10 bases, there was a span of 15 bases. The CDR3 has 13 residues.

The sequence derives from an adult man with Graves' hyperthyroidism. Sequencing used peripheral blood or thyroid tissue (not recorded which). The genes are TRBV27 and TRBJ1-6; D is unresolved. The CDR3 nucleotides are TGTGCCAGCTTTGGCGGAGGTGGCTCACCCCTCCACTTT. Translated: CASFGGGGSPLHF.